This TCR beta chain was captured by sequencing in a study of OX40 agonist ivuxolimab in advanced cancers. Looking at the study overall: Participants could have had prior anti-PD-1, anti-PD-L1 or anti-CTLA-4 therapy, and approximately 40% had some.

Study-wide points: Expanded clones tended on average to be more numerous among CD8+ T cells than CD4+. Normalized T-cell clonal expansion was also low in some nonresponders. Both blood CD4+ and CD8+ T cells showed clonal growth by week 6 at 0.1 to 3.0 mg/kg.

Comment on this clone: Antigen specificity is unknown.

Generated by immunoSEQ multiplex PCR, the TCRdb table keeps only in-frame clones and is missing some. The table has 90,000 to 100,000 clones, roughly nine tenths seen once. The source of this sequence is an adult with an advanced solid tumor such as melanoma, head and neck, liver or kidney cancer. The specimen comprised CD4+ or CD8+ T cells sorted from blood, sampled in a trial of the OX40 agonist ivuxolimab.

For the CDR3, the DNA is TGTGCCAGCAGCTCTCCCCGACAGTACACTGAAGCTTTCTTT. Protein sequence: CASSSPRQYTEAFF. The chain has TRBV27 and TRBJ1-1, with TRBD1 as a possible D gene (5 bases). This CDR3 contains 14 residues. CDR1 and CDR2 from the germline V gene are MNHEY and SMNVEV (reference sequence). The V and J ends lost 6 bases and 3 bases respectively, with 14 bases between them.